This T cell receptor (beta chain) came from a study of beta chain features in type 1 diabetes. About the research overall: Similarity in age, gender and cell yields was seen between patients and healthy donors. Study-level findings and limits: A potential influence of HLA type upon TCRB rearrangement remained unresolved herein. Shortening of TCRB CDR3s, moderate but significant, appeared in all four CD4+ subsets of Type 1 diabetes patients.

Researchers reported sorting CD4+ naive, central memory, regulatory and stem cell-like memory cells via CD45RO/CCR7/CD25/CD127/CD95/CD27. Germline V lookup: CDR1 MDHEN, CDR2 SYDVKM. V lost 5 bases and J lost 9, with 17 bases in between. The CDR3 contains 14 residues. Worth noting for this clone: No antigen is known for it.

The authors reverse transcribed all of the isolated RNA, so sequencing captured expressed TCRB transcripts. Sequenced naive, central memory and regulatory T cell samples produced an average of about 3.57 million reads. The protocol was immunoSEQ multiplex PCR, while the TCRdb copy is restricted to in-frame clones and leaves out a portion. The table shows 50,000 or so clones, with around 40% occurring only once. The chain joins TRBV28 to TRBJ1-5; possibly TRBD1 for D (5 bases). Sequenced material: Tregs from blood. The receptor comes from a young man with type 1 diabetes. CDR3: CASSPRRASRPQHF. The CDR3 coding sequence is TGTGCCAGCAGTCCCCGCAGGGCCTCCAGGCCCCAGCATTTT.